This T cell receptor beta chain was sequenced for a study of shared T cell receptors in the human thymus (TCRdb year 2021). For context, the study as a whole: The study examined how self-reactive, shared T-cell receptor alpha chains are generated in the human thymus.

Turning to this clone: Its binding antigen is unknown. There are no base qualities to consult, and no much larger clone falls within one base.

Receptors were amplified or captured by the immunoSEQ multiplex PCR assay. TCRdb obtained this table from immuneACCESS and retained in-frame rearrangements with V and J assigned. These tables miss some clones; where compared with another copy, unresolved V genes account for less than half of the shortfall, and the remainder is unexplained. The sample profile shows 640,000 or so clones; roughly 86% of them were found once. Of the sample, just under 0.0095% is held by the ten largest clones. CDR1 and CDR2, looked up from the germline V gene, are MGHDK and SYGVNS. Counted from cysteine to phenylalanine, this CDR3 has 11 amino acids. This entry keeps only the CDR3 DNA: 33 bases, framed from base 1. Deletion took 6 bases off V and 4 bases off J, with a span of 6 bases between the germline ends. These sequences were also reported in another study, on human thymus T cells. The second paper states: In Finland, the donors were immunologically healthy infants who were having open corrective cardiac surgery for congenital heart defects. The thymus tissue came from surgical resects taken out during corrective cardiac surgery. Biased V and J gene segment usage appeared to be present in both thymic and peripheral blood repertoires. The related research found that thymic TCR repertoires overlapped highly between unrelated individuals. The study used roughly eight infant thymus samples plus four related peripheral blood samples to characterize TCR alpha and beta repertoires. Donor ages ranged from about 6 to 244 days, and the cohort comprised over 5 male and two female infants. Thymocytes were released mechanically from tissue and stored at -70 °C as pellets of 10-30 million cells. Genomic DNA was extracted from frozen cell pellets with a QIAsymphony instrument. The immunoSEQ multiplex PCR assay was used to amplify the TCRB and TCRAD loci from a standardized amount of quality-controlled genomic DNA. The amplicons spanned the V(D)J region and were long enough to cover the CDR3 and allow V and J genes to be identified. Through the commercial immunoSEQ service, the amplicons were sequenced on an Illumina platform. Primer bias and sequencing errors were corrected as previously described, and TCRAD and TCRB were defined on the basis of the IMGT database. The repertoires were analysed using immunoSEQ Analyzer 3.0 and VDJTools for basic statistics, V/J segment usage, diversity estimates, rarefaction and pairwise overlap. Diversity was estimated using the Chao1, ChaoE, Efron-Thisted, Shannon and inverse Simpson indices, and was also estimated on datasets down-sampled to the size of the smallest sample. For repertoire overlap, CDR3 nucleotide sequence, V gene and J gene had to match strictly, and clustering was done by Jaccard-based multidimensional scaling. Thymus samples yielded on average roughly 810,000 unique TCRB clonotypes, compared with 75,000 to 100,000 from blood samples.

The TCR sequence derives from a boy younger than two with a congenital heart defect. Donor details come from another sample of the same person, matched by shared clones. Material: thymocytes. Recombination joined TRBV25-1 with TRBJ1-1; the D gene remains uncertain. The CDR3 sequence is CASRDFTEAFF. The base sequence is TGTGCCAGCAGGGACTTCACTGAAGCTTTCTTT. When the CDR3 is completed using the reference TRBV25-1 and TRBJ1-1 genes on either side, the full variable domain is EADIYQTPRYLVIGTGKKITLECSQTMGHDKMYWYQQDPGMELHLIHYSYGVNSTEKGDLSSESTVSRIRTEHFPLTLESARPSHTSQYLCASRDFTEAFFGQGTRLTVV.